The 27 T cell receptor beta chains presented below share a single source sample, sequenced in a study of CD8+CD57+ T cells in acquired aplastic anemia. It was patients with CD8+CD57+ cell expansion by flow cytometry who were chosen for sequencing. Both TCR beta VDJ combination and CDR3 sequence profiling were carried out. Genomic DNA was the template for this profiling. MiXCR, run by TCRdb on the reads, gives a single entry per CDR3 protein. The sample lists more than 150,000 distinct CDR3 sequences; around 43% were seen once. Material for sequencing was sorted CD4+, CD8+, or CD8+CD57+ T cells (not recorded which) from PBMCs. The receptors were gathered from a human donor with aplastic anemia.

This clonotype was observed at least ten times. The V call is TRBV6-1, the J call TRBJ1-3; TRBD1 matches 7 bases. Germline V gives CDR1 MNHNS, CDR2 SASEGT. There are 16 residues in the CDR3. V dropped 6 bases and J dropped 2; count of bases not matched to a gene: 10. The CDR3, as DNA: TGTGCCAGCAGCTTAGACAGGGTAGGAACTGGAAACACCATATATTTT. This sequence encodes CASSLDRVGTGNTIYF.

This chain uses TRBV7-2 with TRBJ1-3; D may be TRBD1 (5 bases). Germline loops: CDR1 SGHTA, CDR2 FQGNSA. The CDR3 runs to 15 residues. Trimming took off 5 bases at V and 2 bases at J, with 13 bases between the two ends. Here the CDR3 reads CASSPTEGTGNTIYF. Written as DNA, the CDR3 is TGTGCCAGCAGCCCGACAGAGGGCACTGGAAACACCATATATTTT.

This clonotype occurred a few times. This sequence joins TRBV20-1 and TRBJ1-6, with 7 nucleotides matching TRBD1. The CDR3 has 12 amino acids. The trim removed 8 bases at V and 9 bases at J, leaving 7 bases unmatched. Germline CDR1 DFQATT, CDR2 SNEGSKA (reference sequence). CDR3 amino acids: CSTGAGGSPLHF. CDR3 DNA: TGCAGTACAGGGGCAGGGGGTTCACCCCTCCACTTT.

This clonotype was picked up many times. In nucleotides, the CDR3 is TGTGCCAGCAGTACTAGTCCTAACTATGGCTACACCTTC. Its translation: CASSTSPNYGYTF. This rearrangement joins TRBV12-3 or TRBV12-4 to TRBJ1-2; D is ambiguous. The CDR3 loop spans 13 amino acids. V lost 5 bases to trimming and J lost 0 bases, with 7 bases between them.

J is TRBJ1-2 and V is TRBV2; no definite D call. The CDR3 covers 12 residues. Trimming cost V 5 bases and J 8 bases, with 12 bases left between them. Germline assignment: CDR1 SNHLY and CDR2 FYNNEI. Written as DNA, the CDR3 is TGTGCCAGCAGTTTGAAAAAGGGCGGCTACACCTTC. Its translation: CASSLKKGGYTF. Full variable domain (missing parts from reference TRBV2 and TRBJ1-2): EPEVTQTPSHQVTQMGQEVILRCVPISNHLYFYWYRQILGQKVEFLVSFYNNEISEKSEIFDDQFSVERPDGSNFTLKIRSTKLEDSAMYFCASSLKKGGYTFGSGTRLTVV.

The genes are TRBV29-1 and TRBJ2-4; D is undetermined. The germline V gene encodes CDR1 SQVTM and CDR2 ANQGSEA. The V end lost 4 bases, the J end lost 2 bases, and 15 bases lay between the germline ends. This CDR3 is 15 amino acids long. CDR3 protein: CSVAEGILTKNIQYF. The CDR3 DNA reads as TGCAGCGTTGCGGAAGGAATCCTAACCAAAAACATTCAGTACTTC.

The chain uses TRBV2 and TRBJ2-5; 10 nucleotides match TRBD2. Trimming removed 5 bases from V and 2 bases from J; junction bases left unmatched: 5. The germline V gene has CDR1 SNHLY and CDR2 FYNNEI. This CDR3 comprises 15 residues. The CDR3 sequence is CASSLLAGEQETQYF. CDR3 sequence (DNA): TGTGCCAGCAGTCTTCTAGCGGGGGAGCAAGAGACCCAGTACTTC.

The J gene is TRBJ2-7, the V gene TRBV15, with 8 bases fitting TRBD1. Looked up from germline, CDR1 is LNHNV and CDR2 is YYDKDF (reference sequence). The CDR3 extends over 15 amino acids. Trimming cost V 3 bases and J 1 base; bases outside gene matches: 5. CDR3: CATSSLGDRSYEQYV. The CDR3 nucleotides read TGTGCCACCAGCAGCTTAGGGGACAGGTCCTACGAGCAGTACGTC.

J is TRBJ2-5 and V is TRBV3-1, with 12 nucleotides matching TRBD2. V trimming: 4 bases; J trimming: 4 bases; junction bases outside the gene matches: 1. The CDR3 consists of 14 residues. Germline V gene data show CDR1 as LGHDT and CDR2 as YNNKEL (reference sequence). The CDR3 DNA reads as TGTGCCAGCAGCCCGACTAGCGGGGGAGAGACCCAGTACTTC. Its translation: CASSPTSGGETQYF.

V and J are TRBV7-8 and TRBJ2-7; D unclear. Trimming cost V 6 bases and J 1 base, with 10 bases left between them. CDR3 length: 13 amino acids. CDR1 and CDR2 from the germline V gene are SGHVS and FQNEAQ. CDR3 sequence (DNA): TGTGCCAGCAGTTTCCACGGATCCTACGAGCAGTACTTC. Protein sequence: CASSFHGSYEQYF.

The chain couples TRBV20-1 to TRBJ1-6, with 9 bases lining up with TRBD1. Trimming removed 1 base from V and 8 bases from J; junction bases left unmatched: 0. The germline V gene has CDR1 DFQATT and CDR2 SNEGSKA (reference sequence). The CDR3 is made up of 13 amino acids. DNA for the CDR3: TGCAGTGCTAGAGGGACAGGGGATTCACCCCTCCACTTT. Translation gives CSARGTGDSPLHF.

This clonotype was detected once. The genes are TRBV20-1 and TRBJ1-2, with no clear D. V was shortened by 5 bases and J by 4 bases, with 14 bases between the two germline ends. CDR3 length: 13 amino acids. Germline V CDR1 and CDR2: DFQATT, SNEGSKA (reference sequence). CDR3 sequence: CSAPPQEGYGYTF. The CDR3 bases are TGCAGTGCTCCGCCCCAGGAAGGCTATGGCTACACCTTC.

With respect to this clonotype: Compared with germline, one end of the junction differs, possibly owing to a read error. The rearrangement joins TRBV11-2 to TRBJ1-3; D unresolved. The CDR3 is 17 amino acids. The germline V gene has CDR1 SGHAT and CDR2 FQNNGV. CDR3 region: CASSSLPEASSGDTIYF. The CDR3, as DNA: TGTGCCAGCAGCTCGTTACCGGAAGCGAGCTCTGGAGACACCATATATTTT.

The V and J genes are TRBV10-3 and TRBJ2-7, with D possibly matching TRBD1 (6 bases). The CDR3 sequence is 12 residues long. Trimming removed 8 bases from V and 5 bases from J, with 13 bases in between. From germline, CDR1 is ENHRY and CDR2 SYGVKD. The CDR3 is CAIGQGFDEQYF. The CDR3 region has the DNA TGTGCCATCGGGCAGGGGTTTGACGAGCAGTACTTC.

This clonotype has ten or more counts. V gene TRBV25-1 combines with J gene TRBJ2-2, with 7 bases identical to TRBD2. CDR3 length: 16 amino acids. The ends lost 1 base at V and 4 bases at J; junction bases unmatched: 6. Germline CDR1 MGHDK, CDR2 SYGVNS. In nucleotides, the CDR3 is TGTGCCAGCAGTGAATTATCTAGCGGTATCACCGGGGAGCTGTTTTTT. Amino acids: CASSELSSGITGELFF.

As to this clonotype: The junction and the germline gene differ at one end; a read error may be behind it. V gene TRBV29-1 combines with J gene TRBJ2-5; 7 bases agree with TRBD1. The CDR3 extends over 13 amino acids. Germline CDR1 is SQVTM and CDR2 is ANQGSEA. CDR3 in amino acids: CSVEDRDQETQYF. The DNA of the CDR3 is TGCAGCGTGGAAGACAGGGACCAAGAGACCCAGTACTTC.

Regarding this clonotype: A much larger clone differs from this one at a single base, so this may be a read error. The chain combines TRBV10-3 with TRBJ2-2, with TRBD1 identical over 8 bases. The ends lost 10 bases at V and 7 bases at J; junction bases unmatched: 14. CDR1 is ENHRY, CDR2 SYGVKD, per germline. The CDR3 sequence is 15 residues long. The CDR3 spells CASIESGGSGGELFF. The CDR3 DNA reads TGTGCCAGCATTGAGTCAGGGGGCAGCGGCGGGGAGCTGTTTTTT.

A note on this clonotype: A much more abundant neighbour one base away suggests this may be a read error. The J gene is TRBJ2-5, the V gene TRBV5-8; D gene ambiguous. CDR1 and CDR2 from the germline V gene are SGHTS and YDEGEE. The CDR3 has 17 residues. This CDR3 is CAGSLALRAPLGETQYF. The CDR3 DNA reads as TGTGCCGGCAGCTTGGCCCTCCGGGCCCCACTGGGAGAGACCCAGTACTTC.

Details on this clonotype: As the CDR3 is not closed by the conserved phenylalanine or tryptophan, this likely results from a read error. V and J are TRBV9 and TRBJ2-3; D is unresolved. CDR3 length: 11 residues. V was cut by 5 bases and J by 2 bases, with 3 bases left in between. Germline V CDR1 and CDR2: SGDLS, YYNGEE. The CDR3 sequence: CASRYTDTQYS. The CDR3 region has the DNA TGTGCCAGCAGGTACACAGATACGCAGTATTCT.

This chain connects TRBV20-1 to TRBJ1-2, with D uncertain. Germline V gene lookup returns CDR1 DFQATT and CDR2 SNEGSKA (reference sequence). Trimming removed 2 bases at V and 1 base at J, with 5 bases between. This CDR3 is built from 12 residues. The CDR3 sequence is CSARNFNYGYTF. CDR3 nucleotide sequence: TGCAGTGCTAGAAACTTTAACTATGGCTACACCTTC.

Notes on this clonotype: The conserved closing phenylalanine or tryptophan is absent in this CDR3, likely reflecting a read error. The CDR3 DNA reads as TGTGCCACCAGCGGTGGGACAGACAATGAGCAGTTCCTC. This sequence encodes CATSGGTDNEQFL. The V and J genes are TRBV24-1 and TRBJ2-1, with 7 nucleotides matching TRBD1. The CDR3 has 13 amino acids. Trimming at V came to 7 bases and at J to 5 bases, leaving 4 bases not matched to a gene. Germline V gene sequence: CDR1 KGHDR, CDR2 SFDVKD.

The V call is TRBV10-2, the J call TRBJ1-4; D is undetermined. The CDR3 is 13 residues long. The V gene's germline CDR1 is WSHSY and CDR2 SAAADI. Trimming stripped 6 bases from V and 1 base from J, with 6 bases between. CDR3 sequence (DNA): TGCGCCAGCAGGATCGGAACTAATGAAAAACTGTTTTTT. Its translation: CASRIGTNEKLFF.

The CDR3 loop reads CASSLDGTTGNTIYF. The CDR3 DNA is TGTGCCAGCAGCTTAGATGGTACAACTGGAAACACCATATATTTT. V is TRBV7-6 and J is TRBJ1-3; no clear D gene. Germline V lookup: CDR1 SGHVS, CDR2 FNYEAQ. The V and J ends lost 1 base and 2 bases respectively, with 9 bases between them. The CDR3 spans 15 residues.

CDR3 in amino acids: CSASPRPRGMDTEAFF. The CDR3 region has the DNA TGCAGTGCTAGCCCTCGGCCTCGTGGAATGGACACTGAAGCTTTCTTT. This rearrangement joins TRBV20-1 to TRBJ1-1; D remains unclear. Germline V CDR1 and CDR2: DFQATT, SNEGSKA (reference sequence). This CDR3 contains 16 residues. V shed 3 bases and J shed 3 bases, with 20 bases lying between them.

The chain combines TRBV10-3 with TRBJ1-1; 10 bases match TRBD1. J lost 4 bases, V lost 2 bases, and 7 bases had no gene match. From germline, CDR1 is ENHRY and CDR2 SYGVKD. The CDR3 sequence is 16 residues long. CDR3 amino acids: CAISEDRGRVGTEAFF. The CDR3, as DNA: TGTGCCATCAGTGAGGACAGGGGGCGCGTAGGCACTGAAGCTTTCTTT.

As for this clonotype: A much more abundant neighbour one base away suggests this may be a read error. The V and J genes are TRBV11-2 and TRBJ1-1, with 8 bases matching TRBD1. Germline V lookup: CDR1 SGHAT, CDR2 FQNNGV. The CDR3 covers 15 residues. Trimming took 1 base from V and 1 from J; bases not matched to a gene: 2. CDR3 nucleotide sequence: TGTGCCAGCAGCTTAGTTGGACAGGGGAACACTGAAGCTTTCTTT. It specifies CASSLVGQGNTEAFF.

This clonotype was counted a few times. This chain connects TRBV19 to TRBJ1-5; D may be TRBD1 (6 bases). Per germline, CDR1 LNHDA and CDR2 SQIVND (reference sequence). Trimming removed 7 bases from V and 8 bases from J, with 12 bases in between. This CDR3 spans 12 amino acids. The DNA of the CDR3 is TGTGCCAGTATGGGAGGGGGGGAGCCCCAGCATTTT. Its protein product is CASMGGGEPQHF. Variable domain in full (rest from reference TRBV19 and TRBJ1-5): DGGITQSPKYLFRKEGQNVTLSCEQNLNHDAMYWYRQDPGQGLRLIYYSQIVNDFQKGDIAEGYSVSREKKESFPLTVTSAQKNPTAFYLCASMGGGEPQHFGDGTRLSIL.